The 23 T cell receptor beta chains reported below all come from one sample, sequenced in a study of blood T cell repertoires in COVID-19. Assay used: immunoSEQ multiplex PCR; TCRdb lists only in-frame clones, some missing. The table has 170,000 or so clones, around 87% seen once. Sequencing was carried out using peripheral blood. The receptors were sampled from a man between 40 and 49 years old with active or convalescent COVID-19.

CDR3 in amino acids: CALKRGAEGYTF. The CDR3 region has the DNA TGTGCCCTAAAGCGCGGGGCCGAGGGCTACACCTTC. The V call is TRBV30, the J call TRBJ1-2, with D possibly being TRBD1 (5 bases). The CDR3 length is 12 residues. Trimming took off 8 bases at V and 8 bases at J, with 18 bases between the two ends. Germline assignment: CDR1 GTSNPN and CDR2 SVGIG (reference sequence).

Only one count was recorded for this clone. V is TRBV7-2 and J is TRBJ2-2; D is perhaps TRBD2 (5 bases). The germline V gene encodes CDR1 SGHTA and CDR2 FQGNSA. The CDR3 covers 14 residues. Deletions cut 6 bases from V and 2 bases from J, with 10 bases between. CDR3 coding DNA: TGTGCCAGCAGAACCGGGGATAACACCGGGGAGCTGTTTTTT. Protein: CASRTGDNTGELFF.

This clone was counted between two and nine times. V gene TRBV7-2 combines with J gene TRBJ1-5; D is undetermined. Germline lookup yields CDR1 SGHTA and CDR2 FQGNSA. With 3 bases removed from V and 5 bases from J, the gap between germline ends came to 8 bases. CDR3 size: 13 residues. DNA of the CDR3: TGTGCCAGCAGCTTCCTCGGGGATCAGCCCCAGCATTTT. It specifies CASSFLGDQPQHF.

In this sample, this clone turned up a few times. CDR3 sequence reads: CASRTTGSNEKLFF. The CDR3 DNA follows: TGTGCCAGCAGAACTACAGGTTCCAATGAAAAACTGTTTTTT. The genes are TRBV2 and TRBJ1-4; D perhaps matches TRBD1 (5 bases). This CDR3 comprises 14 residues. V shed 6 bases and J shed 5 bases, with 13 bases lying between them. Per the germline V gene, CDR1 is SNHLY and CDR2 is FYNNEI.

This clone was recorded a few times. The J gene is TRBJ2-1, the V gene TRBV12-3 or TRBV12-4; D gene uncertain. Trimming removed 2 bases at V and 5 bases at J, with 4 bases between. This CDR3 contains 12 residues. Here the CDR3 DNA reads TGTGCCAGCAGTTTAAATAACAATGAGCAGTTCTTC. This encodes CASSLNNNEQFF.

This clone has just one count. The genes are TRBV12-5 and TRBJ2-7; the D is unclear. The germline CDR1 and CDR2 sequences are LGHNT and FRNRAP. The length of the CDR3 is 12 residues. Trimming cost V 4 bases and J 4 bases, with 8 bases left between them. CDR3 sequence reads: CASGSQWYEQYF. Here the CDR3 DNA reads TGTGCTAGTGGTTCACAGTGGTACGAGCAGTACTTC.

The rearrangement joins TRBV30 to TRBJ1-5; weak D call: TRBD1 (5 bases). The V and J ends lost 3 bases and 6 bases respectively, with 9 bases between them. The CDR3 has 12 residues. Germline V gives CDR1 GTSNPN, CDR2 SVGIG (reference sequence). This chain's CDR3 is CAWRVGPQPQHF. CDR3 DNA: TGTGCCTGGAGAGTGGGGCCTCAGCCCCAGCATTTT.

V is TRBV4-1 and J is TRBJ2-7; D gene unclear. V was pared by 6 bases and J by 2 bases, with 17 bases between. Germline V gene lookup returns CDR1 MGHRA and CDR2 YSYEKL. CDR3 length equals 15 residues. CDR3 nucleotides: TGCGCCAGCAGTCCCTTGGCAGTCCAAACCTACGAGCAGTACTTC. This translates into CASSPLAVQTYEQYF.

V is TRBV5-8 and J is TRBJ1-4; no clear D gene. Germline V gene sequence: CDR1 SGHTS, CDR2 YDEGEE. The length of the CDR3 is 15 residues. Trimming pared 4 bases from V and 0 bases from J, leaving 10 bases between. This CDR3 is CASSAGFSTNEKLFF. The CDR3 DNA sequence: TGTGCCAGCAGCGCGGGGTTTTCAACTAATGAAAAACTGTTTTTT. Drawing the rest from reference TRBV5-8 and TRBJ1-4, the complete variable domain is EAGVTQSPTHLIKTRGQQATLRCSPISGHTSVYWYQQALGLGLQFLLWYDEGEERNRGNFPPRFSGRQFPNYSSELNVNALELEDSALYLCASSAGFSTNEKLFFGSGTQLSVL.

The rearrangement uses TRBV27 and TRBJ2-3; 11 bases map to TRBD2. The junction had 17 bases not matched to a gene; V was cut back by 9 bases and J by 0 bases. The CDR3 runs to 19 residues. Germline CDR1 is MNHEY and CDR2 is SMNVEV (reference sequence). CDR3 sequence: CASPSGSLSGGASTDTQYF. CDR3 in DNA: TGTGCCAGTCCCTCCGGAAGCCTTAGCGGGGGGGCTAGCACAGATACGCAGTATTTT.

This clone showed up just a few times. Other DNA sequences in the sample encode the same CDR3. The V call is TRBV5-6, the J call TRBJ2-5; possible D gene TRBD1, 6 bases. The CDR3 has 14 residues. Germline-derived CDR1 and CDR2 are SGHDT and YYEEEE. The V end was cut by 0 bases, the J end by 5 bases, with 11 bases between. In DNA, the CDR3 is TGTGCCAGCAGCTTGGTGGGGGCCGGGGAGACCCAGTACTTC. This translates into CASSLVGAGETQYF.

The V and J genes are TRBV3-1 (or the pseudogene TRBV3-2) and TRBJ2-7, with D tentatively TRBD2 (5 bases). The germline V and J ends were trimmed by 3 bases and 5 bases, with 14 bases remaining between them. The V gene's germline CDR1 is LGHDT and CDR2 YNNKEL (reference sequence). This CDR3 is 14 amino acids long. CDR3 loop: CASSHGLQRDEQYF. The CDR3 DNA is TGTGCCAGCAGCCACGGACTTCAACGGGACGAGCAGTACTTC.

In its sample, this clone was seen a few times. J is TRBJ1-1 and V is TRBV6-2 or TRBV6-3, with D uncertain. The germline CDR1 and CDR2 sequences are MNHEY and SVGEGT. V was shortened by 0 bases and J by 7 bases, with 9 bases between the two germline ends. The CDR3 runs to 13 residues. The CDR3 nucleotides read TGTGCCAGCAGTTACTCGAGCGGTGTTGAAGCTTTCTTT. This translates into CASSYSSGVEAFF.

The chain joins TRBV4-1 to TRBJ1-5; possible D gene TRBD1, 6 bases. The germline gives CDR1 MGHRA, CDR2 YSYEKL. Deletions cut 0 bases from V and 2 bases from J, with 14 bases between. The CDR3 length is 17 residues. The CDR3 loop reads CASSQEEQGWGNQPQHF. In DNA, the CDR3 is TGCGCCAGCAGCCAAGAAGAACAGGGATGGGGCAATCAGCCCCAGCATTTT.

The genes are TRBV6-6 and TRBJ1-1, with 11 bases aligning to TRBD1. Germline loops: CDR1 MNHNY, CDR2 SVGAGI (reference sequence). CDR3 length: 16 residues. V gave up 2 bases and J gave up 5 bases; unmatched junction bases: 7. CDR3 coding DNA: TGTGCCAGCAGTTACCCCCCCGGGACAGGGGGGACTGAAGCTTTCTTT. Its protein is CASSYPPGTGGTEAFF.

CDR3 nucleotides: TGTGCCAGCAGTAGGCTAGCGAGAAGTATAAATGAGCAGTTCTTC. Its protein product is CASSRLARSINEQFF. The V call is TRBV27, the J call TRBJ2-1; D might be TRBD2 (6 bases). Germline V gene sequence: CDR1 MNHEY, CDR2 SMNVEV (reference sequence). Trimming pared 5 bases from V and 7 bases from J, leaving 18 bases between. The CDR3 is 15 amino acids.

The chain couples TRBV3-1 (or the pseudogene TRBV3-2) to TRBJ1-1; perhaps TRBD1 as D (5 bases). This CDR3 has 18 residues. Germline-derived CDR1 and CDR2 are LGHDT and YNNKEL (reference sequence). Deletions cut 4 bases from V and 1 base from J, with 22 bases between. CDR3 region: CASSPRRILVGGNTEAFF. The CDR3 DNA follows: TGTGCCAGCAGCCCCCGGCGTATCCTTGTCGGGGGGAACACTGAAGCTTTCTTT.

The chain has TRBV25-1 and TRBJ1-6; 8 bases fit TRBD1. CDR1 MGHDK and CDR2 SYGVNS come from the germline V gene. Germline trimming cut 4 bases from V and 1 base from J; bases unmatched to any gene: 3. This CDR3 contains 16 residues. The CDR3, as DNA: TGTGCCAGCAGTGTAGACAGGGGTTCCTATAATTCACCCCTCCACTTT. Its protein product is CASSVDRGSYNSPLHF.

The chain carries TRBV11-1 and TRBJ2-5; D is undetermined. The CDR3 is 14 residues long. Looked up from germline, CDR1 is SGHAT and CDR2 is FQDESV (reference sequence). Trimming removed 1 base at V and 4 bases at J, with 10 bases between. The CDR3 sequence: CASSLEEYRETQYF. CDR3 sequence (DNA): TGTGCCAGCAGCTTAGAGGAGTACCGAGAGACCCAGTACTTC.

V usage is TRBV3-1 (or the pseudogene TRBV3-2) and J usage is TRBJ1-2, with D possibly being TRBD1 (6 bases). CDR3 length: 13 residues. Trimming pared 1 base from V and 4 bases from J, leaving 7 bases between. Germline assignment: CDR1 LGHDT and CDR2 YNNKEL (reference sequence). In DNA, the CDR3 is TGTGCCAGCAGCCAAGGACAGGTCTATGGCTACACCTTC. This translates into CASSQGQVYGYTF.

The CDR3 sequence: CASSQEGGPGELFF. CDR3 nucleotides: TGTGCCAGCAGCCAAGAAGGGGGACCCGGGGAGCTGTTTTTT. The rearrangement links TRBV3-1 (or the pseudogene TRBV3-2) to TRBJ2-2; perhaps TRBD1 as D (6 bases). This CDR3 comprises 14 residues. The germline CDR1 and CDR2 sequences are LGHDT and YNNKEL (reference sequence). With 0 bases removed from V and 6 bases from J, the gap between germline ends came to 8 bases.

The J gene is TRBJ2-5, the V gene TRBV27, with D perhaps matching TRBD1 (5 bases). V was pared by 3 bases and J by 5 bases, with 10 bases between. The V gene's germline CDR1 is MNHEY and CDR2 SMNVEV (reference sequence). The CDR3 loop spans 13 amino acids. This CDR3 is CASSFTQGETQYF. The CDR3 region has the DNA TGTGCCAGCAGTTTTACGCAGGGTGAGACCCAGTACTTC.

CDR3 protein: CASSFNRGQPQHF. CDR3 nucleotides: TGTGCCAGCAGTTTCAACAGGGGGCAGCCCCAGCATTTT. This rearrangement joins TRBV28 to TRBJ1-5; 8 bases are shared with TRBD1. The CDR3 runs 13 residues. J lost 7 bases, V lost 3 bases, and 2 bases had no gene match. Germline V CDR1 and CDR2: MDHEN, SYDVKM. Combining the CDR3 with reference TRBV28 and TRBJ1-5 gives the whole variable domain DVKVTQSSRYLVKRTGEKVFLECVQDMDHENMFWYRQDPGLGLRLIYFSYDVKMKEKGDIPEGYSVSREKKERFSLILESASTNQTSMYLCASSFNRGQPQHFGDGTRLSIL.